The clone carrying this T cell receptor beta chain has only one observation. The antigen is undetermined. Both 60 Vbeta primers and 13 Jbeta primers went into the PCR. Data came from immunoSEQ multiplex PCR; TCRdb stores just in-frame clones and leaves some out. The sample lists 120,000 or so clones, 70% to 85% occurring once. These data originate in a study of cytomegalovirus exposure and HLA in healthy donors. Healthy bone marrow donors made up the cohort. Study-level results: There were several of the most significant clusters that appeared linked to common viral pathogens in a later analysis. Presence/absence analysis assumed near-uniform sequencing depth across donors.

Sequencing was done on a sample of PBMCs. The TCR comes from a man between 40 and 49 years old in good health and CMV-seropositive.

The CDR3 is CASTDVAGDGYTF. The CDR3 DNA reads TGTGCCAGCACCGACGTGGCCGGGGATGGCTACACCTTC. This chain uses TRBV7-9 with TRBJ1-2; the D is unclear. The CDR3 runs to 13 residues. Germline-derived CDR1 and CDR2 are SEHNR and FQNEAQ (reference sequence). V shed 7 bases and J shed 6 bases, with 15 bases lying between them.